This T cell receptor (beta chain) was recovered during a study of metastatic and nonmetastatic thyroid tumors. Across the study: Repertoires were compared across blood and tumor or nodule tissue from malignant and benign thyroid patients. Study-wide results and limits: In blood and tumor, TCR beta diversity was reportedly significantly higher in malignant thyroid tumors than in benign nodules.

Per the authors' pipeline: What underpinned the distant-metastasis classifier for papillary thyroid cancer was the set of CDR3 differences across clinicopathological groups. TCRdb reanalyzed the PCR reads via MiXCR. The V and J calls were not made by the authors but by TCRdb's processing. The table lists more than 40,000 clones, approximately 4.1% of them singletons. This CDR3 contains 14 residues. Trimming left V 0 bases short and J 2 bases short, with 7 bases between. Looked up from germline, CDR1 is SGHTA and CDR2 is FQGNSA. Ahead of thyroid surgery, no patient had received treatment of any kind. Ten or more counts support this clone. The antigen remains unidentified.

This clonotype originated in a female donor with papillary thyroid cancer or a benign thyroid nodule (not recorded which). Some clones in this sample may be carry-over from other donors' samples. J is TRBJ1-2 and V is TRBV7-2; unclear D gene. The sample was blood. This CDR3 reads CASSLARHNYGYTF. CDR3 bases: TGTGCCAGCAGCTTAGCGCGACACAACTATGGCTACACCTTC.